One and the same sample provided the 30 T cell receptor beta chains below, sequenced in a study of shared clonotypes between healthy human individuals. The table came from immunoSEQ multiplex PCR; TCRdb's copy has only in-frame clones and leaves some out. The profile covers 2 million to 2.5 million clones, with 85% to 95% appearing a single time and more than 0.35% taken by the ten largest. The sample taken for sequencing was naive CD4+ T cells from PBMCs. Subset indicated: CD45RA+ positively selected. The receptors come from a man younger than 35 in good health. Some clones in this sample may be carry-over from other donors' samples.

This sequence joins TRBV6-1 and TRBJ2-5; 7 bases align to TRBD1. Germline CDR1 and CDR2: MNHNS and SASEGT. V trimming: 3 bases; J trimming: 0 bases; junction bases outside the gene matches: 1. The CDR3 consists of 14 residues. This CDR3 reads CASSDRGYQETQYF. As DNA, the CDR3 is TGTGCCAGCAGTGACAGGGGGTACCAAGAGACCCAGTACTTC.

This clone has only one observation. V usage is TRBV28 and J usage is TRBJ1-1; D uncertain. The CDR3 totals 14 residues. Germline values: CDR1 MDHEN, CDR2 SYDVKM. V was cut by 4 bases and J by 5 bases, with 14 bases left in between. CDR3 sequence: CASSSPLWETEAFF. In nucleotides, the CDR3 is TGTGCCAGCAGTTCTCCGCTATGGGAGACTGAAGCTTTCTTT.

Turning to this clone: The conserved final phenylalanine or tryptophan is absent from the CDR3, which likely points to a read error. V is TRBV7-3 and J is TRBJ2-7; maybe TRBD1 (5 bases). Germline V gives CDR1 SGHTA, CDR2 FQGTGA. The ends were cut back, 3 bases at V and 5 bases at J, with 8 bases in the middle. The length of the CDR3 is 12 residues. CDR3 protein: CASSLIGDEQYL. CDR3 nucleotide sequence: TGTGCCAGCAGCTTGATAGGGGACGAGCAGTACCTC.

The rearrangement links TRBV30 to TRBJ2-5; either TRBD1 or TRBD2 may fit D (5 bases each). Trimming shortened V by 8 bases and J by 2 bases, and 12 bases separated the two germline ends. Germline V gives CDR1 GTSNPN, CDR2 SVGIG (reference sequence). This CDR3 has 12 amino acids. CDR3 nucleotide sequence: TGTGCCCATGGGACGGATCAAGAGACCCAGTACTTC. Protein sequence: CAHGTDQETQYF.

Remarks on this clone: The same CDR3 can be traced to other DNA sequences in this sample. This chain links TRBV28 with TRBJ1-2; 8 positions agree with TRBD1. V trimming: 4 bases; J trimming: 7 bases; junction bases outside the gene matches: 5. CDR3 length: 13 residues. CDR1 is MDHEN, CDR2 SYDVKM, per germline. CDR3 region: CASSSGTGFGYTF. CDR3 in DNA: TGTGCCAGCAGTTCCGGGACAGGCTTTGGCTACACCTTC.

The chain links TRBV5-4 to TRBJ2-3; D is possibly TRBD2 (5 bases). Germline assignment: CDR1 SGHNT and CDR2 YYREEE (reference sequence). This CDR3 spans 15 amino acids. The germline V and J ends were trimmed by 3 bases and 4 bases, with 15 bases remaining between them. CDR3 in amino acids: CASSSWSSRPDTQYF. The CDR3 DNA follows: TGTGCCAGCAGCTCATGGTCTAGCCGCCCAGATACGCAGTATTTT.

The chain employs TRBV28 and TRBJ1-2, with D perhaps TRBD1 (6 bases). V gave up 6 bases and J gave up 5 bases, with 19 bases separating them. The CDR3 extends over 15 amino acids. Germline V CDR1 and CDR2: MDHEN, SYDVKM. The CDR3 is CASRDRGGSLYGYTF. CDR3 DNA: TGTGCCAGCAGGGATAGAGGGGGGTCGTTGTATGGCTACACCTTC.

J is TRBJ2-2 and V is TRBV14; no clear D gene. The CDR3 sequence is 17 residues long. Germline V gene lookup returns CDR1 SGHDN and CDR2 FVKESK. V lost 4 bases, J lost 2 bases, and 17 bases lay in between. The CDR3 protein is CASSPPAGTANTGELFF. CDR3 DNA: TGTGCCAGCAGCCCCCCTGCTGGAACAGCCAACACCGGGGAGCTGTTTTTT.

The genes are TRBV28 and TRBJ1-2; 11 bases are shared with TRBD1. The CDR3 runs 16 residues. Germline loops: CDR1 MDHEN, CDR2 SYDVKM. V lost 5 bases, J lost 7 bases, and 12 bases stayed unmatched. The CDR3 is CASSRTDGQGARGYTF. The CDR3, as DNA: TGTGCCAGCAGTCGAACCGATGGACAGGGGGCGCGTGGCTACACCTTC.

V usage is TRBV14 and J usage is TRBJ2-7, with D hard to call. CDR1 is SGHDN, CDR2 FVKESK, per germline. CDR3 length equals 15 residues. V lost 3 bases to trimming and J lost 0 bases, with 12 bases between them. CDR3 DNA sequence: TGTGCCAGCAGCCAGACCCCCGGGTTCTCCTACGAGCAGTACTTC. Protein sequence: CASSQTPGFSYEQYF.

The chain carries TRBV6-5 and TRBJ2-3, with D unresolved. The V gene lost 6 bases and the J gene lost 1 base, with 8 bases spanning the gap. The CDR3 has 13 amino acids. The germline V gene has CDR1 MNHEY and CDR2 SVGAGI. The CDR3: CASRIPGTDTQYF. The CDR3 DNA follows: TGTGCCAGCAGGATACCGGGCACAGATACGCAGTATTTT.

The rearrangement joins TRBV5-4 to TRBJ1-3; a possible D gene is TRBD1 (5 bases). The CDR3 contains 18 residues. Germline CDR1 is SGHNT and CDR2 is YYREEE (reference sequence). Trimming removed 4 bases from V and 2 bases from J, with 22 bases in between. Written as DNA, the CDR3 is TGTGCCAGCAGCCCCGGAGGTCGGGGCGCTAGAGCTGGAAACACCATATATTTT. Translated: CASSPGGRGARAGNTIYF. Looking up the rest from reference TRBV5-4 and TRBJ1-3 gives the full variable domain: ETGVTQSPTHLIKTRGQQVTLRCSSQSGHNTVSWYQQALGQGPQFIFQYYREEENGRGNFPPRFSGLQFPNYSSELNVNALELDDSALYLCASSPGGRGARAGNTIYFGEGSWLTVV.

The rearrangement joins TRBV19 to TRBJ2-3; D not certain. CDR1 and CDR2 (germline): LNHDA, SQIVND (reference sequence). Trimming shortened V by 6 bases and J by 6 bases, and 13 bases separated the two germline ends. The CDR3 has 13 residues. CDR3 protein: CASRPPPRDTQYF. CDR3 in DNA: TGTGCCAGTAGACCACCCCCACGGGATACGCAGTATTTT.

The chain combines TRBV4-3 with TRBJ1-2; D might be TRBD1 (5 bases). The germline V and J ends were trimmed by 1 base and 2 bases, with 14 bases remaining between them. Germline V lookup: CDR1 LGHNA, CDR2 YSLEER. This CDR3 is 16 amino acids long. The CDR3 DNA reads TGCGCCAGCAGCCAAGGGTTGAGGGGAACGAACTATGGCTACACCTTC. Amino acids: CASSQGLRGTNYGYTF.

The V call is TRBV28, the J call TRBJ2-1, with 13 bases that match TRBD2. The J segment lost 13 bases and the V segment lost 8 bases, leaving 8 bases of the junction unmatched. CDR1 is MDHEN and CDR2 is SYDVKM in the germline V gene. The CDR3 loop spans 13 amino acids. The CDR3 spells CASRGGLAGKQFF. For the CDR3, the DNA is TGTGCCAGCCGGGGGGGACTAGCGGGAAAACAGTTCTTC. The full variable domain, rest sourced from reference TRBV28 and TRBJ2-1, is DVKVTQSSRYLVKRTGEKVFLECVQDMDHENMFWYRQDPGLGLRLIYFSYDVKMKEKGDIPEGYSVSREKKERFSLILESASTNQTSMYLCASRGGLAGKQFFGPGTRLTVL.

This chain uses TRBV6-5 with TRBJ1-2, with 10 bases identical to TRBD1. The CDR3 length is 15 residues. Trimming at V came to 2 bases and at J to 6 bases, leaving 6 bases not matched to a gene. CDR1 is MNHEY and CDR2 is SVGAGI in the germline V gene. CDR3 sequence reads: CASSYAPGTGDGYTF. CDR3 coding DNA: TGTGCCAGCAGTTACGCTCCTGGGACAGGGGATGGCTACACCTTC.

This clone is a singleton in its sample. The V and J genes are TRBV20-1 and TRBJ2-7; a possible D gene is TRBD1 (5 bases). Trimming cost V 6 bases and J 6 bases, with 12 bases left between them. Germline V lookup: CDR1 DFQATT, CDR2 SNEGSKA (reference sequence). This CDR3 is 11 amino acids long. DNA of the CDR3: TGCAGTGCGGAAGGACAATCCGAGCAGTACTTC. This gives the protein CSAEGQSEQYF.

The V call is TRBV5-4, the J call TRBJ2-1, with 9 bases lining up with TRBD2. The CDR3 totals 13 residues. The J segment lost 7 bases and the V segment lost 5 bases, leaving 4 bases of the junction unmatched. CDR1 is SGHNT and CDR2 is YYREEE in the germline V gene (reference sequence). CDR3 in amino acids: CASRGGRVNEQFF. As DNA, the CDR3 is TGTGCCAGCAGAGGCGGGAGGGTAAATGAGCAGTTCTTC.

CDR3 region: CASSLVGVNEKLFF. The CDR3 nucleotides are TGCGCCAGCAGCTTGGTAGGGGTTAATGAAAAACTGTTTTTT. The chain has TRBV5-1 and TRBJ1-4; tentatively, D is TRBD1 (5 bases). The CDR3 has 14 amino acids. CDR1 and CDR2 from the germline V gene are SGHRS and YFSETQ. Trimming pared 0 bases from V and 4 bases from J, leaving 7 bases between.

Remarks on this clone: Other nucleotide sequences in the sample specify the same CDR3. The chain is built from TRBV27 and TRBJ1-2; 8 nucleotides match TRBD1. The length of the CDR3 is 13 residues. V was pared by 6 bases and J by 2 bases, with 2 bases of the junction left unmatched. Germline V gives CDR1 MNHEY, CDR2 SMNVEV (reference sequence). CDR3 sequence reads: CASSRQGNYGYTF. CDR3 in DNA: TGTGCCAGCAGCCGACAGGGGAACTATGGCTACACCTTC.

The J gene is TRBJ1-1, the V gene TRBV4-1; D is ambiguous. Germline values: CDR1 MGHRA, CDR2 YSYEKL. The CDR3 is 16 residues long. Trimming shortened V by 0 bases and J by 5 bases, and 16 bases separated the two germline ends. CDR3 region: CASSQEAGLPRTEAFF. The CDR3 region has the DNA TGCGCCAGCAGCCAAGAGGCGGGCCTCCCGAGGACTGAAGCTTTCTTT.

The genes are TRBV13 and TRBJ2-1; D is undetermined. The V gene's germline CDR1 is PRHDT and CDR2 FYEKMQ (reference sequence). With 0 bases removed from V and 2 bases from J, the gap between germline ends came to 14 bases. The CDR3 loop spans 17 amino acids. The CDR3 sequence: CASSLGLTLIAYNEQFF. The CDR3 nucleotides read TGTGCCAGCAGCTTAGGCCTAACCCTGATAGCCTACAATGAGCAGTTCTTC.

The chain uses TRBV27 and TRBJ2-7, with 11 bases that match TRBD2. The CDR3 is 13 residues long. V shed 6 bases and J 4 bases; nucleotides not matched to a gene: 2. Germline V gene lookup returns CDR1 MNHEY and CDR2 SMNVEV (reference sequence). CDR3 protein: CASSGTSGYEQYF. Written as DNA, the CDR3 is TGTGCCAGCAGCGGGACTAGCGGTTACGAGCAGTACTTC.

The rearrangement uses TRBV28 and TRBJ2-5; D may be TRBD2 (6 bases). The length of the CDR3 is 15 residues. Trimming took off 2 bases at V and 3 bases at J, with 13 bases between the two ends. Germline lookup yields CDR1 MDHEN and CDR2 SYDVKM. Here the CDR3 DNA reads TGTGCCAGCAGTTTAGGGTATCGCGGGGAAGAGACCCAGTACTTC. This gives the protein CASSLGYRGEETQYF.

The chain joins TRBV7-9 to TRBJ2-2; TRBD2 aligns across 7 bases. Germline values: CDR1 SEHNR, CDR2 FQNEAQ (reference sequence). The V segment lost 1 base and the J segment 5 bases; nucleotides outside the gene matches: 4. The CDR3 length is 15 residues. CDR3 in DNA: TGTGCCAGCAGCTTAGGCGGGAGTGGAACCGGGGAGCTGTTTTTT. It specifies CASSLGGSGTGELFF.

The CDR3 nucleotides read TGCGCCAGCAGCCAAGGCCCGGGACGAACGAACTACGAGCAGTACTTC. This codes for CASSQGPGRTNYEQYF. The chain couples TRBV4-1 to TRBJ2-7; TRBD1 or TRBD2 may be the D gene (5 bases each). CDR1 is MGHRA, CDR2 YSYEKL, per germline. V lost 1 base, J lost 3 bases, and 16 bases lay in between. This CDR3 region has 16 residues.

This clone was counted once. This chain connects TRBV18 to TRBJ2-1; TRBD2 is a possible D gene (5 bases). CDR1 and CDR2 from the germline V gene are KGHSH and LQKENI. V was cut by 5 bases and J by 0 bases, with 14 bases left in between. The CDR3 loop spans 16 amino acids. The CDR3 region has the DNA TGTGCCAGCTCAAGGGAGACGGGGAGCTCCTACAATGAGCAGTTCTTC. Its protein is CASSRETGSSYNEQFF.

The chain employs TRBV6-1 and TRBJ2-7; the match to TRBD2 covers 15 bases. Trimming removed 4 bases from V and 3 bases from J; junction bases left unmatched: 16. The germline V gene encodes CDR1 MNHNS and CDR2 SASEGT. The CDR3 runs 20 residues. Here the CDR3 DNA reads TGTGCCAGCAGTGGAAACCCAAGGACTAGCGGGAGGGCATTACTCTACGAGCAGTACTTC. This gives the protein CASSGNPRTSGRALLYEQYF.

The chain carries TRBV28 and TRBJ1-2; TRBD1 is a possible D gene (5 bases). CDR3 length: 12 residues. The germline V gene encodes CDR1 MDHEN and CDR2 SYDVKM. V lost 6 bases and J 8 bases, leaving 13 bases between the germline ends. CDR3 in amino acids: CASRGEGIGYTF. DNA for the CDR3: TGTGCCAGCAGGGGGGAGGGAATAGGCTACACCTTC.

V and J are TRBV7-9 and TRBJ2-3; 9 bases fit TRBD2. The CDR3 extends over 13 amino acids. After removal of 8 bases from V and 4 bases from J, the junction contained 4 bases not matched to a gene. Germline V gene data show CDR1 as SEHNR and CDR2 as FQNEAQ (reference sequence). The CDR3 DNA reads TGTGCCAGCCAACTAGCGGGTGCAGATACGCAGTATTTT. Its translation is CASQLAGADTQYF.